This TCR beta chain stems from a study of shared clonotypes between healthy human individuals. Germline CDR1 reads SEHNR; CDR2 reads FQNEAQ (reference sequence). CDR3 length: 19 amino acids. V dropped 7 bases and J dropped 2; count of bases not matched to a gene: 22. Sequenced by immunoSEQ multiplex PCR; TCRdb stores in-frame clones only, minus some. The sample consists of about 1,900,000 clones, approximately 95% of them appearing once. The naive CD8 subset, CD45RO-negative cells positively selected for CCR7, excluded terminally differentiated effector memory CD45RA+ cells. Source material: naive CD8+ T cells sorted from blood. This chain uses TRBV7-9 with TRBJ2-5, with 7 bases fitting TRBD1. This receptor was obtained from a man aged 18 to 30 in good health. The CDR3 reads CASIPPAWAGGQGQETQYF. CDR3 coding DNA: TGTGCCAGCATCCCACCCGCGTGGGCAGGGGGTCAGGGACAAGAGACCCAGTACTTC.